A single sample is the source of the 21 T cell receptor beta chains below, sequenced in a study of OX40 agonist ivuxolimab in advanced cancers. The table came from immunoSEQ multiplex PCR; TCRdb's copy has only in-frame clones and leaves some out. The table records about 82,000 clones, 75% to 90% of them present only once. The sequencing used CD4+ or CD8+ T cells sorted from blood, collected in a trial of the OX40 agonist ivuxolimab. The source is an adult with an advanced solid tumor such as melanoma, head and neck, liver or kidney cancer.

The chain links TRBV6-6 to TRBJ1-2; tentative D call: TRBD1 (6 bases). Per the germline V gene, CDR1 is MNHNY and CDR2 is SVGAGI (reference sequence). This CDR3 is 13 amino acids long. Trimming cost V 6 bases and J 8 bases, with 16 bases left between them. The DNA of the CDR3 is TGTGCCAGCAGCCAAGGACAGAAAGGAGGCTACACCTTC. As protein: CASSQGQKGGYTF.

V usage is TRBV25-1 and J usage is TRBJ2-3, with a tentative D call TRBD2 (6 bases). Per the germline V gene, CDR1 is MGHDK and CDR2 is SYGVNS. The CDR3 has 15 amino acids. The V gene lost 2 bases and the J gene lost 3 bases, with 12 bases spanning the gap. CDR3 loop: CASSEKLAGTDTQYF. As DNA, the CDR3 is TGTGCCAGCAGTGAAAAGTTGGCGGGGACAGATACGCAGTATTTT. The whole variable domain, filled in from reference TRBV25-1 and TRBJ2-3, reads EADIYQTPRYLVIGTGKKITLECSQTMGHDKMYWYQQDPGMELHLIHYSYGVNSTEKGDLSSESTVSRIRTEHFPLTLESARPSHTSQYLCASSEKLAGTDTQYFGPGTRLTVL.

The chain is built from TRBV7-3 and TRBJ2-1; no clear D gene. CDR3 length: 13 residues. V lost 5 bases and J 7 bases, leaving 12 bases between the germline ends. The germline gives CDR1 SGHTA, CDR2 FQGTGA. Here the CDR3 reads CASSPPSGNEQFF. In DNA, the CDR3 is TGTGCCAGCAGCCCTCCTTCCGGGAATGAGCAGTTCTTC.

The chain combines TRBV7-9 with TRBJ2-7; D gene ambiguous. Germline CDR1 and CDR2: SEHNR and FQNEAQ (reference sequence). The V gene lost 1 base and the J gene lost 3 bases, with 10 bases spanning the gap. The CDR3 has 14 residues. The CDR3 nucleotides read TGTGCCAGCAGCTTAGACCCAGAGGACTACGAGCAGTACTTC. Its protein product is CASSLDPEDYEQYF.

The chain employs TRBV19 and TRBJ2-7; tentatively, D is TRBD1 (6 bases). V lost 4 bases and J lost 3, with 13 bases in between. Germline-derived CDR1 and CDR2 are LNHDA and SQIVND (reference sequence). This CDR3 has 14 amino acids. Written as DNA, the CDR3 is TGTGCCAGTAGTACCTCGACAGGATACTACGAGCAGTACTTC. Translating it yields CASSTSTGYYEQYF.

The V call is TRBV11-3, the J call TRBJ2-1; 11 bases are a match to TRBD2. CDR1 SGHNT and CDR2 YENEEA come from the germline V gene. The V segment lost 5 bases and the J segment 3 bases; nucleotides outside the gene matches: 6. CDR3 size: 16 residues. The CDR3 DNA follows: TGTGCCAGCAGCCCCCCTACTAGCGGGAGCTACAATGAGCAGTTCTTC. It yields the protein CASSPPTSGSYNEQFF.

The chain has TRBV30 and TRBJ1-4, with TRBD1 as a possible D gene (6 bases). The CDR3 is 15 residues long. The V end was cut by 0 bases, the J end by 7 bases, with 15 bases between. In germline, CDR1 is GTSNPN, CDR2 SVGIG (reference sequence). The CDR3 protein is CAWSVWTGAREKLFF. The DNA of the CDR3 is TGTGCCTGGAGTGTCTGGACGGGGGCGCGTGAAAAACTGTTTTTT.

The chain couples TRBV2 to TRBJ1-1; D unresolved. CDR1 and CDR2 (germline): SNHLY, FYNNEI. The CDR3 length is 14 residues. Between the trimmed V and J ends, which lost 7 bases and 0 bases, there was a span of 12 bases. The CDR3 nucleotides are TGTGCCAGCATCATGGCAGGCATGAACACTGAAGCTTTCTTT. Amino acid sequence: CASIMAGMNTEAFF.

The chain has TRBV4-1 and TRBJ2-7; D gene uncertain. The CDR3 is made up of 15 amino acids. V lost 0 bases, J lost 3 bases, and 12 bases lay in between. Germline V gene sequence: CDR1 MGHRA, CDR2 YSYEKL. Here the CDR3 DNA reads TGCGCCAGCAGCCAAGATCGCCAGGCAGGCTACGAGCAGTACTTC. Translating gives CASSQDRQAGYEQYF.

The chain couples TRBV7-9 to TRBJ1-2; tentative D call: TRBD1 (5 bases). Germline-derived CDR1 and CDR2 are SEHNR and FQNEAQ (reference sequence). V lost 1 base, J lost 6 bases, and 12 bases lay in between. The length of the CDR3 is 14 residues. The CDR3 protein is CASSLVSRGDGYTF. The CDR3 nucleotides are TGTGCCAGCAGCTTAGTCAGTCGAGGGGATGGCTACACCTTC.

The J gene is TRBJ2-2, the V gene TRBV5-1, with D possibly matching TRBD2 (5 bases). Germline-derived CDR1 and CDR2 are SGHRS and YFSETQ. This CDR3 comprises 14 residues. The germline V and J ends were trimmed by 0 bases and 13 bases, with 16 bases remaining between them. DNA for the CDR3: TGCGCCAGCAGCTTGGCCGAAGCGCGGGCGGTGCTGTTTTTT. This codes for CASSLAEARAVLFF.

The chain couples TRBV7-3 to TRBJ2-3, with 8 bases lining up with TRBD1. The germline gives CDR1 SGHTA, CDR2 FQGTGA. This CDR3 is 14 amino acids long. The V and J ends lost 5 bases and 2 bases, in that order; junction bases with no gene match: 3. CDR3 in DNA: TGTGCCAGCAGCAAGGGACAGGTCACAGATACGCAGTATTTT. It translates to CASSKGQVTDTQYF.

This chain connects TRBV10-3 to TRBJ1-1; 10 bases agree with TRBD1. The CDR3 has 14 amino acids. Trimming cost V 6 bases and J 5 bases; bases outside gene matches: 6. Germline loops: CDR1 ENHRY, CDR2 SYGVKD. CDR3 nucleotide sequence: TGTGCCATCAGCCCGACAGGGGGCGGGACTGAAGCTTTCTTT. Translation: CAISPTGGGTEAFF.

This clone is a singleton in its sample. CDR3: CAINGLAGDNEQFF. Written as DNA, the CDR3 is TGTGCCATCAACGGACTAGCGGGAGACAATGAGCAGTTCTTC. The chain links TRBV10-3 to TRBJ2-1; 13 bases map to TRBD2. Looked up from germline, CDR1 is ENHRY and CDR2 is SYGVKD. V was clipped by 7 bases and J by 5 bases; unmatched bases: 2. The CDR3 runs to 14 residues.

The chain couples TRBV6-1 to TRBJ2-1, with TRBD2 matching over 7 bases. J was trimmed by 4 bases and V by 8 bases; bases with no gene match: 11. This CDR3 spans 15 amino acids. Germline values: CDR1 MNHNS, CDR2 SASEGT. CDR3 in DNA: TGTGCCAGCCCTGTCCCGGGACTATCATACAATGAGCAGTTCTTC. Residues: CASPVPGLSYNEQFF.

V is TRBV2 and J is TRBJ2-1, with 11 bases lining up with TRBD2. The CDR3 consists of 15 residues. J lost 7 bases, V lost 4 bases, and 6 bases had no gene match. Germline CDR1 and CDR2: SNHLY and FYNNEI. CDR3 sequence reads: CASSATLAGDNEQFF. In nucleotides, the CDR3 is TGTGCCAGCAGTGCTACACTAGCGGGAGATAATGAGCAGTTCTTC.

V gene TRBV10-3 combines with J gene TRBJ2-5; 9 bases map to TRBD1. V was pared by 7 bases and J by 5 bases, with 8 bases of the junction left unmatched. The germline V gene encodes CDR1 ENHRY and CDR2 SYGVKD. The CDR3 consists of 14 residues. Here the CDR3 reads CAIKPGQGLETQYF. In DNA form, the CDR3 reads TGTGCCATCAAACCGGGACAGGGTTTGGAGACCCAGTACTTC.

V is TRBV5-1 and J is TRBJ2-1; D unresolved. Trimming pared 1 base from V and 7 bases from J, leaving 9 bases between. The CDR3 totals 13 residues. Germline V lookup: CDR1 SGHRS, CDR2 YFSETQ. The CDR3 coding sequence is TGCGCCAGCAGCTTGTATCCGTATAATGAGCAGTTCTTC. Translation: CASSLYPYNEQFF.

The chain combines TRBV11-3 with TRBJ1-2; D gene ambiguous. The CDR3 has 15 residues. CDR1 and CDR2 from the germline V gene are SGHNT and YENEEA. V was pared by 3 bases and J by 3 bases, with 14 bases between. The CDR3 DNA sequence: TGTGCCAGCAGCTTGAGGCAGAGTGTCGACTATGGCTACACCTTC. Amino acids: CASSLRQSVDYGYTF.

This clone has more than one count but fewer than ten. The chain combines TRBV9 with TRBJ1-2; the D gene is possibly TRBD1 (5 bases). CDR3 length: 13 residues. V dropped 6 bases and J dropped 6 bases, with 15 bases sitting between them. In germline, CDR1 is SGDLS, CDR2 YYNGEE. The DNA of the CDR3 is TGTGCCAGCACCCAACCAAGGGGTGATGGCTACACCTTC. Protein product: CASTQPRGDGYTF.

V gene TRBV10-1 combines with J gene TRBJ2-7; no clear D. Germline V gives CDR1 WNHNN, CDR2 SYGVQD (reference sequence). Trimming pared 3 bases from V and 5 bases from J, leaving 14 bases between. This CDR3 has 14 amino acids. The CDR3 spells CASSETGTGHEQYF. The CDR3 DNA is TGCGCCAGCAGTGAAACGGGCACCGGCCACGAGCAGTACTTC.